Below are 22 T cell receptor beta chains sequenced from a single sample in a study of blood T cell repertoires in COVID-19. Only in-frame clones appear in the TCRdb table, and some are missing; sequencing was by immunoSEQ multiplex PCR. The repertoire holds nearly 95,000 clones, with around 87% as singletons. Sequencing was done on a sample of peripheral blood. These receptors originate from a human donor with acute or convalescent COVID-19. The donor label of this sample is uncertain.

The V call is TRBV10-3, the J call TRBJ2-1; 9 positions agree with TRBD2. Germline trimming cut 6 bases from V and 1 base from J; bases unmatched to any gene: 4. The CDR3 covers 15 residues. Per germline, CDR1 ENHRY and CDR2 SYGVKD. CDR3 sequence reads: CAISASGESYNEQFF. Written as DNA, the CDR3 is TGTGCCATCAGCGCTAGCGGGGAATCCTACAATGAGCAGTTCTTC.

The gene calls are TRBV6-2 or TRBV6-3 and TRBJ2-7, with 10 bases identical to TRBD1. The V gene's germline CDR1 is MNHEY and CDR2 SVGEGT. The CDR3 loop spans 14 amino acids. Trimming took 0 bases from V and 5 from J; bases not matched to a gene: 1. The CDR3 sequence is CASSYSTGGHEQYF. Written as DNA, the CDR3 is TGTGCCAGCAGTTACTCGACAGGGGGCCACGAGCAGTACTTC.

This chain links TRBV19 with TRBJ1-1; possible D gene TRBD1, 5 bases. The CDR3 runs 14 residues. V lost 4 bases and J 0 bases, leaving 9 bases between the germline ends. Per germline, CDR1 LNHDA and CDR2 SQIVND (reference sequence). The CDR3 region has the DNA TGTGCCAGTAGTACTTCGACAGTGAACACTGAAGCTTTCTTT. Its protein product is CASSTSTVNTEAFF.

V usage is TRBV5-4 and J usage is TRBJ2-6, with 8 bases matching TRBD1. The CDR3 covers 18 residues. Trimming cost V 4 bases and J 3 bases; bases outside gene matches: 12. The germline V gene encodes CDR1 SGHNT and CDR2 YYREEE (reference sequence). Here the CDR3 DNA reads TGTGCCAGCAGCCCAGGGGGCCCGAATCTTGGTGGGGCCAACGTCCTGACTTTC. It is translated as CASSPGGPNLGGANVLTF.

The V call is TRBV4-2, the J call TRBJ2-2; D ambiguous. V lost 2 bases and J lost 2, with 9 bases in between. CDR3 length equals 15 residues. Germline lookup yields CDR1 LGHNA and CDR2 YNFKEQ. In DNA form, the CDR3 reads TGTGCCAGCAGCCAACCAAGTGGCAACACCGGGGAGCTGTTTTTT. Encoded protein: CASSQPSGNTGELFF.

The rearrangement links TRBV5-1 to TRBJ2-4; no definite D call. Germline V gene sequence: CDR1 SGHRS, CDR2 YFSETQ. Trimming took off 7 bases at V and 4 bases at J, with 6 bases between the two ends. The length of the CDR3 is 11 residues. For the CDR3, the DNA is TGCGCCAGCGCCCAGAAAAACATTCAGTACTTC. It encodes CASAQKNIQYF.

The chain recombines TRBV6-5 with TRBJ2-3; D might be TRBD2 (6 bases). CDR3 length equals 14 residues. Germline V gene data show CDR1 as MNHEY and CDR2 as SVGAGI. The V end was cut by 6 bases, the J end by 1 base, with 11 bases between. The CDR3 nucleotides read TGTGCCAGCAGGGGGCGGGGCCGCACAGATACGCAGTATTTT. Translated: CASRGRGRTDTQYF.

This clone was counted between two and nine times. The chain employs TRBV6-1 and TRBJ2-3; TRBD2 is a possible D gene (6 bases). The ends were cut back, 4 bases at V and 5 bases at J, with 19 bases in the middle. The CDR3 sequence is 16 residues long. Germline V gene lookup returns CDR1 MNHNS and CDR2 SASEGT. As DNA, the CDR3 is TGTGCCAGCAGTGCTACCCCGACTAGGAATCGAGATACGCAGTATTTT. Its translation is CASSATPTRNRDTQYF.

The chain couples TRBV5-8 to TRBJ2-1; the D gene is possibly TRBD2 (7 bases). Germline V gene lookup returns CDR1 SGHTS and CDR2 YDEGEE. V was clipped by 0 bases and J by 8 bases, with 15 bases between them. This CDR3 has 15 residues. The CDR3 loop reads CASSLGTARGDEQFF. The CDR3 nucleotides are TGTGCCAGCAGCTTGGGGACAGCACGGGGGGATGAGCAGTTCTTC.

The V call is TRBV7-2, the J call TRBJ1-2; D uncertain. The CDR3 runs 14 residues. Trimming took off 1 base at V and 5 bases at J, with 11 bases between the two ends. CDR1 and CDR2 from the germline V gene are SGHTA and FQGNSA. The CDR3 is CASSLVPEIYGYTF. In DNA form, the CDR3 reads TGTGCCAGCAGCTTAGTGCCCGAGATTTATGGCTACACCTTC.

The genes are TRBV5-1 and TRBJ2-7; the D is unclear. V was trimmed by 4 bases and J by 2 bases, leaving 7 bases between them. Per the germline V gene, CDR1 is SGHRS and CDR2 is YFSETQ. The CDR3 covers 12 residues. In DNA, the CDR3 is TGCGCCAGCAGCCGTACAACCTACGAGCAGTACTTC. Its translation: CASSRTTYEQYF. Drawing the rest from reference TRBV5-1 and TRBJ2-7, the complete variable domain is KAGVTQTPRYLIKTRGQQVTLSCSPISGHRSVSWYQQTPGQGLQFLFEYFSETQRNKGNFPGRFSGRQFSNSRSEMNVSTLELGDSALYLCASSRTTYEQYFGPGTRLTVT.

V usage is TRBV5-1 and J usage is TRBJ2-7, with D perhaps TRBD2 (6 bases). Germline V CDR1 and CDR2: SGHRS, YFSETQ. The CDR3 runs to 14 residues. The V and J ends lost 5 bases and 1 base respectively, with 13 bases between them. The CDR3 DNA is TGCGCCAGCAGGTCCGGGACTCTGTCCTACGAGCAGTACTTC. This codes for CASRSGTLSYEQYF.

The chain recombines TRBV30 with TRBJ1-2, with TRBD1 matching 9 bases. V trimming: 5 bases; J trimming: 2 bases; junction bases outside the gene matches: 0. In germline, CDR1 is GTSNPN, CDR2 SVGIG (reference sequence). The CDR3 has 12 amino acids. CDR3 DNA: TGTGCCTGGGGGACAGGGAACTATGGCTACACCTTC. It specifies CAWGTGNYGYTF.

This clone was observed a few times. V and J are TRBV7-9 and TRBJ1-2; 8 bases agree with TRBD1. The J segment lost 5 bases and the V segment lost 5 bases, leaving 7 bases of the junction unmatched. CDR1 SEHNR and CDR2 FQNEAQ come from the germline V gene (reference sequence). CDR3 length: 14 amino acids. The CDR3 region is CASSPDRGAYGYTF. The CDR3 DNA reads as TGTGCCAGCAGCCCTGACAGGGGCGCTTATGGCTACACCTTC. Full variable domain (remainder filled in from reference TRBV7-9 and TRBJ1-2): DTGVSQNPRHKITKRGQNVTFRCDPISEHNRLYWYRQTLGQGPEFLTYFQNEAQLEKSRLLSDRFSAERPKGSFSTLEIQRTEQGDSAMYLCASSPDRGAYGYTFGSGTRLTVV.

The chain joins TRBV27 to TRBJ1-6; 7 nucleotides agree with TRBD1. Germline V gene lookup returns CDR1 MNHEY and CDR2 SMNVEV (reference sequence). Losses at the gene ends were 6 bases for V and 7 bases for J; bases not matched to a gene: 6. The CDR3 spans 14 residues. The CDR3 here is CASSRQGWNSPLHF. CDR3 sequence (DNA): TGTGCCAGCAGCAGACAGGGTTGGAATTCACCCCTCCACTTT.

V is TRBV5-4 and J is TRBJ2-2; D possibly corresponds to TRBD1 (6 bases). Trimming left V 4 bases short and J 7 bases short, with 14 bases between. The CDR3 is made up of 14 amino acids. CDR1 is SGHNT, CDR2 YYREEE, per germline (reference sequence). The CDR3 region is CASSLGTNRGELFF. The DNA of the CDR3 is TGTGCCAGCAGCCTTGGGACAAATCGCGGGGAGCTGTTTTTT.

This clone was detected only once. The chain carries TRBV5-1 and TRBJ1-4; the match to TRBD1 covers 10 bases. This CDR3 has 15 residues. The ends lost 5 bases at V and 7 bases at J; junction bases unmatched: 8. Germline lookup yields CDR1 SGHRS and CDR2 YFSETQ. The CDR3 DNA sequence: TGCGCCAGCAGTCAAAACTGGGACAGGGGTGAAAAACTGTTTTTT. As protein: CASSQNWDRGEKLFF.

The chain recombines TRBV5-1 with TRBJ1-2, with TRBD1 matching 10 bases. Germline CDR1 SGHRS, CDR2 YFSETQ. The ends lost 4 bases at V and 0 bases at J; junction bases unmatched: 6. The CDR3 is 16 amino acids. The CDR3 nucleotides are TGCGCCAGCAGCCGCGGGACAGGGGAAACTAACTATGGCTACACCTTC. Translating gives CASSRGTGETNYGYTF.

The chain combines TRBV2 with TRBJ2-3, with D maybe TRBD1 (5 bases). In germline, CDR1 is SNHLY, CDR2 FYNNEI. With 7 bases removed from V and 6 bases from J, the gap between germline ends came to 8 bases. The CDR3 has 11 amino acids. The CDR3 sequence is CASTRQDTQYF. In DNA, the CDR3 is TGTGCCAGCACGAGACAGGATACGCAGTATTTT.

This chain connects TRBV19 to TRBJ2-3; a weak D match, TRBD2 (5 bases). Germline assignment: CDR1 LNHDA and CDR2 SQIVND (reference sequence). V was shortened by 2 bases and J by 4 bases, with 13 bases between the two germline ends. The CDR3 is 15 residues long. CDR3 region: CASSISSGPPDTQYF. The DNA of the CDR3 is TGTGCCAGTAGTATATCGAGCGGCCCTCCAGATACGCAGTATTTT.

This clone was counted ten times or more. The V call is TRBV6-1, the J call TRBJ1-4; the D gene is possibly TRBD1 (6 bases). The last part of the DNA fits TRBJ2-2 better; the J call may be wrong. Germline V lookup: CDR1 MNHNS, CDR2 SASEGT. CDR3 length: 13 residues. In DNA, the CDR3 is TGTGCCAGCAGTGAAGCGGGGGACAGGGAGCTGTTTTTT. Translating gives CASSEAGDRELFF.

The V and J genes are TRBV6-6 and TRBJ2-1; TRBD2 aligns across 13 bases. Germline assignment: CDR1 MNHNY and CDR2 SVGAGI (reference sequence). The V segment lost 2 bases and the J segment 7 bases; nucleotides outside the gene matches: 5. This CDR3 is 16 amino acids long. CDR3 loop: CASSYPTSGGVNEQFF. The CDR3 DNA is TGTGCCAGCAGTTACCCTACTAGCGGGGGGGTTAATGAGCAGTTCTTC.